This T cell receptor beta chain was recorded in a study of T cells after posttransplantation cyclophosphamide. Study-wide results and caveats: Skin or GI-infiltrating T cells shared few TRB sequences with blood. Later post-transplant blood repertoires were often dominated by donor CD8+ memory clones. After PTCy, TRB diversity resembled that of CNI/methotrexate controls.

Cyclophosphamide on days +3 and +4 followed busulfan-fludarabine conditioning and a marrow graft. Method: immunoSEQ multiplex PCR; TCRdb's copy keeps in-frame clones and lacks some. The table has under 5,000 clones, over 55% seen once. A note on this clone: Its antigen is unknown.

The CDR3 has 16 amino acids. Germline loops: CDR1 MNHEY, CDR2 SVGAGI. Unmatched junction bases numbered 12, after V lost 1 base and J lost 8 bases. The V call is TRBV6-5, the J call TRBJ2-3, with 7 nucleotides matching TRBD1. Material: PBMCs, obtained 362 days after allogeneic stem cell transplant with posttransplant cyclophosphamide. The receptor was isolated from a male patient in his sixties who received an allogeneic stem cell transplant from an unrelated donor, was CMV-positive, and had acute GVHD only. Some of the T cells may derive from the graft donor. The CDR3, as DNA: TGTGCCAGCAGTTACTACAGGGGATCCGCAGGCGGTACGCAGTATTTT. Translated: CASSYYRGSAGGTQYF.